Listed here are 11 T cell receptor beta chains from one sample, sequenced in a study of Graves' ophthalmopathy and Graves' hyperthyroidism. The authors amplified TCR beta CDR3 regions, and they did so from RNA transcripts for repertoire sequencing. An initial RT-PCR round employing HTBI primers preceded a second-round multiplex PCR. Using its own MiXCR run on the multiplex PCR reads, TCRdb lists one record per CDR3 protein. In the table there are 300,000 to 500,000 distinct CDR3 sequences, approximately 15% of which are singletons. The sequencing input was peripheral blood. The receptors shown here come from a woman between 18 and 30 years old with stable Graves' hyperthyroidism.

This clonotype came up many times. V and J are TRBV12-3 or TRBV12-4 and TRBJ2-1; TRBD2 matches 8 bases. Trimming took 3 bases from V and 4 from J; bases not matched to a gene: 5. The CDR3 totals 15 residues. The CDR3 here is CASSFTGGGYNEQFF. CDR3 nucleotides: TGTGCCAGCAGTTTCACGGGGGGGGGTTACAATGAGCAGTTCTTC.

This clonotype showed up many times. This rearrangement joins TRBV6-2 or TRBV6-3 to TRBJ1-2; no firm D call. The CDR3 loop spans 13 amino acids. V lost 6 bases and J lost 4, with 12 bases in between. Germline CDR1 MNHEY, CDR2 SVGEGT. The CDR3 reads CASRLEMFYGYTF. In nucleotides, the CDR3 is TGTGCCAGCAGGTTGGAGATGTTCTATGGCTACACCTTC.

This clonotype was recorded many times. The chain employs TRBV2 and TRBJ1-2; D possibly corresponds to TRBD1 (5 bases). Germline CDR1 and CDR2: SNHLY and FYNNEI. With 2 bases removed from V and 2 bases from J, the gap between germline ends came to 12 bases. This CDR3 spans 15 amino acids. The CDR3 spells CASSEYPGLNYGYTF. The CDR3 DNA reads as TGTGCCAGCAGTGAATACCCAGGGCTGAACTATGGCTACACCTTC.

This clonotype showed up many times. The V and J genes are TRBV7-8 and TRBJ2-2, with 12 bases that match TRBD2. The CDR3 contains 16 residues. Germline V gives CDR1 SGHVS, CDR2 FQNEAQ. Germline trimming cut 6 bases from V and 7 bases from J; bases unmatched to any gene: 9. CDR3 sequence (DNA): TGTGCCAGCAGAGACCGACTAGCGGGGGAGGTCGGGGAGCTGTTTTTT. Translation: CASRDRLAGEVGELFF.

This clonotype was counted at least ten times. V usage is TRBV7-2 and J usage is TRBJ1-3; TRBD1 matches at 8 bases. Germline CDR1 reads SGHTA; CDR2 reads FQGNSA. The CDR3 loop spans 15 amino acids. After removal of 5 bases from V and 2 bases from J, the junction contained 5 bases not matched to a gene. CDR3 coding DNA: TGTGCCAGCAGCATCCAGACAGGGGCTGGAAACACCATATATTTT. Translating gives CASSIQTGAGNTIYF.

This clonotype was detected many times. The chain has TRBV6-2 or TRBV6-3 and TRBJ1-2; possible D gene TRBD1, 5 bases. Trimming removed 5 bases at V and 8 bases at J, with 21 bases between. The germline gives CDR1 MNHEY, CDR2 SVGEGT. The CDR3 loop spans 15 amino acids. The CDR3: CASSPGLHPPGGYTF. In DNA form, the CDR3 reads TGTGCCAGCAGTCCAGGGCTACATCCTCCAGGAGGCTACACCTTC.

This clonotype appeared a few times. The chain joins TRBV5-6 to TRBJ1-2; the D gene is possibly TRBD1 (6 bases). Trimming removed 4 bases from V and 4 bases from J, with 14 bases in between. This CDR3 has 14 residues. CDR1 is SGHDT and CDR2 is YYEEEE in the germline V gene. CDR3 residues: CASSAGQLTYGYTF. CDR3 bases: TGTGCCAGCAGCGCCGGACAGTTGACCTATGGCTACACCTTC.

The sample holds many counts of this clonotype. This chain links TRBV6-5 with TRBJ2-2; 7 bases map to TRBD2. Losses at the gene ends were 5 bases for V and 3 bases for J; bases not matched to a gene: 3. The CDR3 contains 14 residues. CDR1 and CDR2 from the germline V gene are MNHEY and SVGAGI. The CDR3 DNA is TGTGCCAGCAGTCCCAGCGGGGACACCGGGGAGCTGTTTTTT. Translation: CASSPSGDTGELFF.

There are many counts of this clonotype. The V gene is TRBV18, the J gene TRBJ1-1; no reliable D call. Trimming stripped 3 bases from V and 1 base from J, with 3 bases between. From germline, CDR1 is KGHSH and CDR2 LQKENI. The CDR3 is 12 residues long. CDR3 protein: CASSPANTEAFF. CDR3 in DNA: TGTGCCAGCTCACCGGCGAACACTGAAGCTTTCTTT.

This clonotype was observed many times. This chain joins TRBV12-3 or TRBV12-4 and TRBJ2-7, with D possibly matching TRBD1 (6 bases). Trimming took 2 bases from V and 5 from J, leaving 13 bases between them. The length of the CDR3 is 14 residues. CDR3 nucleotide sequence: TGTGCCAGCAGTTTAACACAGGGACCCCACGAGCAGTACTTC. Protein sequence: CASSLTQGPHEQYF.

This clonotype was seen repeatedly, ten times or more. The gene calls are TRBV2 and TRBJ1-1; 8 nucleotides line up with TRBD1. CDR1 is SNHLY, CDR2 FYNNEI, per germline. Trimming at V came to 6 bases and at J to 0 bases, leaving 9 bases not matched to a gene. This CDR3 is 16 amino acids long. The CDR3 reads CASRYDRGELNTEAFF. The CDR3, as DNA: TGTGCCAGCAGGTACGACAGGGGAGAGTTGAACACTGAAGCTTTCTTT.